This T cell receptor (beta chain) was sequenced in a study of blood T cell repertoires in COVID-19. Across the whole study: Spain, Italy and the United States supplied samples that represented acute and convalescent COVID-19.

Germline loops: CDR1 GTSNPN, CDR2 SVGIG (reference sequence). This CDR3 has 16 residues. V was shortened by 3 bases and J by 3 bases, with 17 bases between the two germline ends. In the study's own analysis: Quantification of nucleated cells was approximated via reference gene primer amplification. Clones were sequenced by immunoSEQ multiplex PCR, and TCRdb holds only the in-frame ones, with some missing. V and J calls and clone size are copied from that table; D and trimming were computed from the DNA. This sample has 75,000 to 90,000 clones, with more than 85% found just once. Sequencing used peripheral blood. The chain recombines TRBV30 with TRBJ1-4, with D possibly TRBD1 on 5 matching bases. The sequence derives from a man older than 75 with active or convalescent COVID-19. CDR3 coding DNA: TGTGCCTGGAGCGCAGGGTCGCGCGGGGCTAATGAAAAACTGTTTTTT. This encodes CAWSAGSRGANEKLFF.